A selection of T cell receptor beta chains follows, all from one sample in a study of cytomegalovirus exposure and HLA in healthy donors. Profiled with immunoSEQ multiplex PCR; TCRdb holds only in-frame clones, not every one. This sample yields some 57,000 clones, of which about 90% are seen a single time; about 1.6% belongs to the top ten. The sequenced material came from PBMCs. Receptors were obtained from a man aged 25-40 years in good health and CMV-seropositive. Each CDR3 is given with its conserved first and last residue. Each record gives: D gene, clone size, J gene, V gene, CDR3 protein, CDR3 DNA. The D gene is left open where the match is weak. Size is omitted from some rows. Given values are once, few, many or a class for expanded clones.

>TRBD1|.|TRBJ1-1|TRBV5-4
CASSLAGGQGYLSTEAFF
TGTGCCAGCAGCTTGGCCGGGGGACAGGGGTACTTGAGTACTGAAGCTTTCTTT
>TRBD1|once|TRBJ2-3|TRBV5-4
CASSRGQGDLTDTQYF
TGTGCCAGCAGCAGGGGACAGGGGGACCTCACAGATACGCAGTATTTT
>TRBD2|.|TRBJ2-1|TRBV7-3
CASSSGLAGVKDEQFF
TGTGCCAGCAGCTCGGGACTAGCGGGAGTTAAAGATGAGCAGTTCTTC
>.|.|TRBJ2-3|TRBV5-1
CASSPQGISTDTQYF
TGCGCCAGCAGCCCTCAGGGGATTAGCACAGATACGCAGTATTTT
>TRBD1|.|TRBJ1-2|TRBV2
CASKRGQTANYGYTF
TGTGCCAGCAAGAGGGGACAGACGGCTAACTATGGCTACACCTTC
>TRBD1|.|TRBJ1-5|TRBV28
CASTLDRGRNQPQHF
TGTGCCAGCACCCTGGACAGGGGCCGCAATCAGCCCCAGCATTTT
>TRBD1|.|TRBJ1-4|TRBV27
CASRFLDRGNEKLFF
TGTGCCAGCAGATTCCTGGACAGGGGAAACGAAAAACTGTTTTTT
>.|.|TRBJ2-7|TRBV7-2
CASSLWASAEQYF
TGTGCCAGCAGCTTATGGGCCAGTGCCGAGCAGTACTTC
>.|.|TRBJ2-2|TRBV7-3
CASSPATVANTGELFF
TGTGCCAGCAGCCCAGCCACAGTTGCGAACACCGGGGAGCTGTTTTTT
>.|.|TRBJ2-7|TRBV23-1
CASSPRASESYEQYF
TGCGCCAGCAGTCCGCGGGCTAGCGAATCCTACGAGCAGTACTTC
>.|.|TRBJ2-7|TRBV4-1
CASSQVSRGSGGGEQYF
TGCGCCAGCAGCCAAGTCTCAAGGGGTAGCGGTGGCGGCGAGCAGTACTTC
>.|.|TRBJ1-1|TRBV11-3
CASSPGQPGGTEAFF
TGTGCCAGCAGCCCCGGACAGCCGGGGGGCACTGAAGCTTTCTTT
>TRBD1|once|TRBJ1-3|TRBV28
CASSPPRGTAFSGNTIYF
TGTGCCAGCAGTCCCCCCAGAGGGACAGCATTCTCTGGAAACACCATATATTTT
>TRBD1|.|TRBJ1-1|TRBV28
CASSPPGQGFSTEAFF
TGTGCCAGCAGTCCCCCGGGACAGGGATTTTCCACTGAAGCTTTCTTT
>.|.|TRBJ2-1|TRBV11-2
CASSFEASPYNEQFF
TGTGCCAGCAGCTTCGAAGCAAGTCCGTACAATGAGCAGTTCTTC
>.|.|TRBJ2-1|TRBV19
CASGGQDNEQFF
TGTGCCAGTGGTGGACAAGACAATGAGCAGTTCTTC
>TRBD1|.|TRBJ2-1|TRBV30
CAWSVRRDREYNEQFF
TGTGCCTGGAGTGTACGGAGGGACAGGGAGTACAATGAGCAGTTCTTC
>.|.|TRBJ2-5|TRBV5-6
CASSFRGAGETQYF
TGTGCCAGCAGCTTCAGGGGGGCAGGGGAGACCCAGTACTTC
>.|.|TRBJ1-3|TRBV18
CASSPPSGIYGNTIYF
TGTGCCAGCTCACCACCGTCAGGGATTTATGGAAACACCATATATTTT
>TRBD2|.|TRBJ2-1|TRBV15
CATLESSGNNEQFF
TGTGCCACCTTAGAGTCTAGCGGCAACAATGAGCAGTTCTTC
>.|.|TRBJ1-1|TRBV7-9
CASSLVRGGAFF
TGTGCCAGCAGCTTAGTGAGAGGGGGAGCTTTCTTT
>.|.|TRBJ1-2|TRBV6-5
CGSRAGGYTF
TGCGGGAGCAGGGCGGGTGGCTACACCTTC
>.|.|TRBJ1-4|TRBV6-1
CASSPRPTEPGRVFF
TGTGCCAGCAGTCCTAGGCCGACTGAACCTGGGAGGGTGTTTTTT
>.|.|TRBJ2-7|TRBV5-1
CASSSLLTSYEQYF
TGCGCCAGCAGCTCCCTTCTAACCTCCTACGAGCAGTACTTC
>TRBD1|few|TRBJ1-6|TRBV9
CASSVGQGYSPLHF
TGTGCCAGCAGCGTAGGACAGGGATATTCACCCCTCCACTTT